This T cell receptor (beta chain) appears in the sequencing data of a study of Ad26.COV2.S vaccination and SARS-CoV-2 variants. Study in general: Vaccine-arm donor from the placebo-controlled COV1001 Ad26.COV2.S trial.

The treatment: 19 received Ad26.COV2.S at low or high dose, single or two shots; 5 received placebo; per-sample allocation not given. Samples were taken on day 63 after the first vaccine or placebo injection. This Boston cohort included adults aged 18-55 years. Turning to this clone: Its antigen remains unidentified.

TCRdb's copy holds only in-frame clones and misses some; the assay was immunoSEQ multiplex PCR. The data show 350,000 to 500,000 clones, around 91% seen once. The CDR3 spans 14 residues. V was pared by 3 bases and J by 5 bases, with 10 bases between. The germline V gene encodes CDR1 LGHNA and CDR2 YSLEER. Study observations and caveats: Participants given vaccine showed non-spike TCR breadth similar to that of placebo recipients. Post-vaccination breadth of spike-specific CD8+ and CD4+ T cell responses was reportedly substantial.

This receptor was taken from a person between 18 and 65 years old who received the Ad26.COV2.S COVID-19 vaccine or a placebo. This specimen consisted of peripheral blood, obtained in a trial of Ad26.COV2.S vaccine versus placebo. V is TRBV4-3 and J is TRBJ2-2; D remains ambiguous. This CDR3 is CASSHVGNTGELFF. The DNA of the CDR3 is TGCGCCAGCAGCCACGTGGGAAATACCGGGGAGCTGTTTTTT.